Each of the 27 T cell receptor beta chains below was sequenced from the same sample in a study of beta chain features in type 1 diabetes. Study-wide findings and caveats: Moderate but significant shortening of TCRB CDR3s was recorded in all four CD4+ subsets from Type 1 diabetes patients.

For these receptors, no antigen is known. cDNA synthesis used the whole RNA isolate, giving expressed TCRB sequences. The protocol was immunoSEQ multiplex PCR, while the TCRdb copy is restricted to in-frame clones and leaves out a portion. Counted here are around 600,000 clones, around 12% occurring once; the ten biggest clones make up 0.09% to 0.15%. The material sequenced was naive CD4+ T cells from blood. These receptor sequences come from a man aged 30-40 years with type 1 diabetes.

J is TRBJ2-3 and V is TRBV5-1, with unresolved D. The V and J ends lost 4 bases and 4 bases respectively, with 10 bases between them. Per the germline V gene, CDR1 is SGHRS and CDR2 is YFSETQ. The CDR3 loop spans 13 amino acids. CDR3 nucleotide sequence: TGCGCCAGCAGCGCGAATAGAGCAGATACGCAGTATTTT. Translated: CASSANRADTQYF.

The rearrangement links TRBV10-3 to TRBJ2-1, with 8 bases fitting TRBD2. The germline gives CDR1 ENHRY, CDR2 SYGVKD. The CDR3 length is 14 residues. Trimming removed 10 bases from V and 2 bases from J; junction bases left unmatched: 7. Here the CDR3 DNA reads TGTGCCACCGAGGGCGGGGGGACCTACAATGAGCAGTTCTTC. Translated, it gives CATEGGGTYNEQFF.

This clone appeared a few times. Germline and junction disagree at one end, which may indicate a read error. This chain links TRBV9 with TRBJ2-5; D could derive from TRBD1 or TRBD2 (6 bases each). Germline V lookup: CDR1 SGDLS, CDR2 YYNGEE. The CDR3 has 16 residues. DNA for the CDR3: TGTGCCAGCAGCGCCGGCTCGGGGGCGCTCTTAGAGCCCCAGTACTTC. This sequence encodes CASSAGSGALLEPQYF. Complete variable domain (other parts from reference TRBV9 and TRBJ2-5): DSGVTQTPKHLITATGQRVTLRCSPRSGDLSVYWYQQSLDQGLQFLIQYYNGEERAKGNILERFSAQQFPDLHSELNLSSLELGDSALYFCASSAGSGALLEPQYFGPGTRLLVL.

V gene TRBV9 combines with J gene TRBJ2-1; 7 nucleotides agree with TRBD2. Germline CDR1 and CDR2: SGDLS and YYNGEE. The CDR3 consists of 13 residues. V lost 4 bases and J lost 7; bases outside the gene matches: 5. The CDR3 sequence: CASSPPGRNEQFF. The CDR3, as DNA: TGTGCCAGCAGCCCCCCCGGGAGGAATGAGCAGTTCTTC.

The CDR3 coding sequence is TGTGCCAGCGCCTTCCGGGACAGGGGAACCTACGAGCAGTACTTC. It encodes CASAFRDRGTYEQYF. The rearrangement links TRBV6-5 to TRBJ2-7; 10 positions agree with TRBD1. Germline V CDR1 and CDR2: MNHEY, SVGAGI. The CDR3 consists of 15 residues. Unmatched junction bases numbered 9, after V lost 8 bases and J lost 2 bases.

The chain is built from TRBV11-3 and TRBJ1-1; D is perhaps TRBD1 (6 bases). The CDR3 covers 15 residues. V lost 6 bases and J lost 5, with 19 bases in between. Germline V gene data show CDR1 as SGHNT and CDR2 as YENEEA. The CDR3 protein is CASSPLLRGRTEAFF. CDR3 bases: TGTGCCAGCAGTCCCCTACTTAGGGGGAGGACTGAAGCTTTCTTT.

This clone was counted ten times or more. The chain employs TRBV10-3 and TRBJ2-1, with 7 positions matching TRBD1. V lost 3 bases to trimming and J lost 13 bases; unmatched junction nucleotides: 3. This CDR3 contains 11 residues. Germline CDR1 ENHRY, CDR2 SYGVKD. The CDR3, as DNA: TGTGCCATCAGTGAACGGGACAGCCAGTTCTTC. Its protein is CAISERDSQFF.

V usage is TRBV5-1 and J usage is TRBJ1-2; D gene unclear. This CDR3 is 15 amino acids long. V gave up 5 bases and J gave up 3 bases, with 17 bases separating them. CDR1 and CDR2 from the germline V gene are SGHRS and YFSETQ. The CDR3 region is CASRHREDLDYGYTF. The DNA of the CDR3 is TGCGCCAGCAGGCATCGGGAAGATCTTGACTATGGCTACACCTTC.

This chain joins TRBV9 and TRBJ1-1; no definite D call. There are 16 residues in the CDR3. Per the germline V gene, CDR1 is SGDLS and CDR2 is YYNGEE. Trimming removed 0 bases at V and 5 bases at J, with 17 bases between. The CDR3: CASSVEGTAPRTEAFF. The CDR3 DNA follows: TGTGCCAGCAGCGTAGAGGGAACGGCCCCGAGGACTGAAGCTTTCTTT.

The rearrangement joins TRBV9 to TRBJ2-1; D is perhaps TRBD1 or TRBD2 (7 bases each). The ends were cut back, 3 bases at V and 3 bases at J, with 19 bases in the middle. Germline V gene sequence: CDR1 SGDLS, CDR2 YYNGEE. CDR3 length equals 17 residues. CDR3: CASSASEGASGYNEQFF. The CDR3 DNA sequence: TGTGCCAGCAGCGCATCCGAGGGGGCTAGCGGCTACAATGAGCAGTTCTTC.

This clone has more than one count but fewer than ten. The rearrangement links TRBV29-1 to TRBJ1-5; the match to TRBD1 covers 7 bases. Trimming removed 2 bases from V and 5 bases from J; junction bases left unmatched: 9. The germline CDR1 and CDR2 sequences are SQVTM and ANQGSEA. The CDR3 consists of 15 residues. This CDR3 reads CSVELGPGGDQPQHF. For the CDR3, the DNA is TGCAGCGTTGAACTAGGGCCAGGGGGTGATCAGCCCCAGCATTTT.

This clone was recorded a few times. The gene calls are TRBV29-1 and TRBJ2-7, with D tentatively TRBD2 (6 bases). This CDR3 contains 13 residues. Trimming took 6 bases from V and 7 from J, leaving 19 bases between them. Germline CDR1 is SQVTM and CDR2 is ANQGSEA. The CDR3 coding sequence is TGCAGCGTCCGTCAGCGCCTTCGGGAGGAGCAGTACTTC. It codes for CSVRQRLREEQYF.

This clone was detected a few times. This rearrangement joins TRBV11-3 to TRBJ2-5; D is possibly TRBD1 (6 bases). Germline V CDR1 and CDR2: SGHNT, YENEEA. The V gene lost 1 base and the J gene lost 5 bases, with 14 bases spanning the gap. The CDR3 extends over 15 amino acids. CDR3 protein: CASSLVAGVAETQYF. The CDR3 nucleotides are TGTGCCAGCAGCTTAGTAGCAGGGGTAGCGGAGACCCAGTACTTC.

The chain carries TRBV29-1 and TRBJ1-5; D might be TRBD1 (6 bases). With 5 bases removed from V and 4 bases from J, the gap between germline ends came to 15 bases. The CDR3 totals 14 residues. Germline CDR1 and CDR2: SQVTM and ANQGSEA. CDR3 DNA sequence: TGCAGCGTTACACCGGGAGACAGGAATCAGCCCCAGCATTTT. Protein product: CSVTPGDRNQPQHF.

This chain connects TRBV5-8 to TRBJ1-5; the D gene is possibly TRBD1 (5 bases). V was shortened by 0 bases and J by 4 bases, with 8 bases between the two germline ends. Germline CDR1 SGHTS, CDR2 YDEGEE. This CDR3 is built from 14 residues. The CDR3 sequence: CASSLGAGNQPQHF. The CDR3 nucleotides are TGTGCCAGCAGCTTGGGTGCAGGGAATCAGCCCCAGCATTTT. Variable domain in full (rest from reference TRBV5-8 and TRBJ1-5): EAGVTQSPTHLIKTRGQQATLRCSPISGHTSVYWYQQALGLGLQFLLWYDEGEERNRGNFPPRFSGRQFPNYSSELNVNALELEDSALYLCASSLGAGNQPQHFGDGTRLSIL.

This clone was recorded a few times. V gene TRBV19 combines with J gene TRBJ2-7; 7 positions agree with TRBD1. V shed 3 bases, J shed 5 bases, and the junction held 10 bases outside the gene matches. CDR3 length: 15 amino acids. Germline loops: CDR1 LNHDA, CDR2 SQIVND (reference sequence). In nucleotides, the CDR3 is TGTGCCAGTAGTATCCGATCGACAGGGATCGACGAGCAGTACTTC. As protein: CASSIRSTGIDEQYF.

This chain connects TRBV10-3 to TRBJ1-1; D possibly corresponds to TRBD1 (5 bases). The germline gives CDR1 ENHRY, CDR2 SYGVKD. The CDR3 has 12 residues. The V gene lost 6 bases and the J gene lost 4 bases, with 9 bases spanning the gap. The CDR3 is CAIRGDGTEAFF. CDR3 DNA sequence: TGTGCCATCAGAGGGGACGGCACTGAAGCTTTCTTT.

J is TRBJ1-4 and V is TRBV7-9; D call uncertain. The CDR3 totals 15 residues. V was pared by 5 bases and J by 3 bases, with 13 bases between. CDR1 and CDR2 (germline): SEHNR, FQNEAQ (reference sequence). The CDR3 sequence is CASSQPGGPNEKLFF. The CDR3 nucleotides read TGTGCCAGCAGCCAACCTGGCGGGCCTAATGAAAAACTGTTTTTT.

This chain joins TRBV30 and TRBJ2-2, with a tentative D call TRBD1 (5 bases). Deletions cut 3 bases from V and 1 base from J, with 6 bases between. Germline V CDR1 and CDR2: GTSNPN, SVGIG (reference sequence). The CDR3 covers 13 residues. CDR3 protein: CAWRTGNTGELFF. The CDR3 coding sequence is TGTGCCTGGAGAACAGGGAACACCGGGGAGCTGTTTTTT.

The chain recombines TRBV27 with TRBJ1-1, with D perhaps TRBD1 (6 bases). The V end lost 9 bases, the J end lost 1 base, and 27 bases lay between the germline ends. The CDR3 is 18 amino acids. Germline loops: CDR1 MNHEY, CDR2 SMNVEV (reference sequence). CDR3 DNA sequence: TGTGCCAGTTTCTCGCCCGGGGGCGGGCATCACGCGAACACTGAAGCTTTCTTT. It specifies CASFSPGGGHHANTEAFF.

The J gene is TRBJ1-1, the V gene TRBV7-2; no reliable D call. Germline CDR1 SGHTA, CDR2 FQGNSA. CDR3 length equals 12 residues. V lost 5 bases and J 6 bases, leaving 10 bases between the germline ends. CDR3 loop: CASSGDYSEAFF. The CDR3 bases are TGTGCCAGCAGCGGAGACTATTCTGAAGCTTTCTTT.

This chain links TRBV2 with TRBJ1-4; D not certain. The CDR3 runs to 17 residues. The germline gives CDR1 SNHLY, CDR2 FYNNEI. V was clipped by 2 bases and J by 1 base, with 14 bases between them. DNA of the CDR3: TGTGCCAGCAGTGAACTCTTTCGTCCAGGAACTAATGAAAAACTGTTTTTT. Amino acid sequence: CASSELFRPGTNEKLFF.

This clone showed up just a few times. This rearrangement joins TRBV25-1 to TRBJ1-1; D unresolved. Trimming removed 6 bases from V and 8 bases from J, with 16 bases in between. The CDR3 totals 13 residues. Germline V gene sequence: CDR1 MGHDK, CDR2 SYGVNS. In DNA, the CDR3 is TGTGCCAGCAGCGCCGGGCCAACCACCGAAGCTTTCTTT. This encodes CASSAGPTTEAFF.

Here the CDR3 reads CASRTSGTGELFF. CDR3 bases: TGTGCCAGCAGGACTAGCGGCACCGGGGAGCTGTTTTTT. V and J are TRBV7-2 and TRBJ2-2, with 9 bases fitting TRBD2. CDR3 size: 13 residues. V shed 6 bases and J 4 bases; nucleotides not matched to a gene: 0. Germline V gene sequence: CDR1 SGHTA, CDR2 FQGNSA.

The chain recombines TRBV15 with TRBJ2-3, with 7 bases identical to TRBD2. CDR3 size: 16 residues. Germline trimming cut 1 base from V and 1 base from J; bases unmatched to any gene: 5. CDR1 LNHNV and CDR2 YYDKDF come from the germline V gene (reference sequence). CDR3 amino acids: CATSRVQRGRTDTQYF. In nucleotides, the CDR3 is TGTGCCACCAGCAGAGTCCAGCGGGGCCGCACAGATACGCAGTATTTT. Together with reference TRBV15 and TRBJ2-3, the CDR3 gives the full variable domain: DAMVIQNPRYQVTQFGKPVTLSCSQTLNHNVMYWYQQKSSQAPKLLFHYYDKDFNNEADTPDNFQSRRPNTSFCFLDIRSPGLGDTAMYLCATSRVQRGRTDTQYFGPGTRLTVL.

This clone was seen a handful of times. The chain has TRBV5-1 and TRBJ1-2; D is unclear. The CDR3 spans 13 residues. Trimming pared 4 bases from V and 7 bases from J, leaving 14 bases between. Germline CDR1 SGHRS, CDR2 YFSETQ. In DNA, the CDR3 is TGCGCCAGCAGCGTTGGACCTGATGGTGGCTACACCTTC. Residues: CASSVGPDGGYTF.

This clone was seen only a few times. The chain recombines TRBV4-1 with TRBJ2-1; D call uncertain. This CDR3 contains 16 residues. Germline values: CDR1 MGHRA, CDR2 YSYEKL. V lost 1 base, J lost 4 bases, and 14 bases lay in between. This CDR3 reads CASSQGLLGSYNEQFF. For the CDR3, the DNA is TGCGCCAGCAGCCAAGGGCTGCTTGGGTCGTACAATGAGCAGTTCTTC.